These 14 T cell receptor beta chains were all obtained from the same sample, sequenced in a study of T cells in Graves' hyperthyroidism and ophthalmopathy. Regions amplified from RNA transcripts were the TCR beta CDR3 regions. The HTBI primer set was used in a first-round RT-PCR of the TCR CDR3. Each CDR3 protein is one row after TCRdb ran MiXCR on the multiplex PCR reads. Among nearly 750,000 distinct CDR3 sequences listed, approximately 40% were seen once. The sequencing input was blood. Receptors originate from a woman between 40 and 50 years old with Graves' hyperthyroidism.

The V and J genes are TRBV7-2 and TRBJ2-5; unclear D gene. Near its end, the DNA agrees better with TRBJ2-1, so the J call may be wrong. The CDR3 totals 13 residues. The germline V gene has CDR1 SGHTA and CDR2 FQGNSA. Here the CDR3 reads CASSLSAFNEQFF. The CDR3 DNA follows: TGTGCCAGCAGCCTCTCAGCCTTCAATGAGCAGTTCTTC.

This rearrangement joins TRBV29-1 to TRBJ1-2; D may be TRBD1 (6 bases). V was shortened by 4 bases and J by 10 bases, with 16 bases between the two germline ends. The CDR3 consists of 12 residues. Germline V gives CDR1 SQVTM, CDR2 ANQGSEA. CDR3 protein: CSVGPGARAYTF. CDR3 DNA sequence: TGCAGCGTTGGCCCGGGGGCGCGGGCCTACACCTTC. The full variable domain, completed using reference TRBV29-1 and TRBJ1-2, is SAVISQKPSRDICQRGTSLTIQCQVDSQVTMMFWYRQQPGQSLTLIATANQGSEATYESGFVIDKFPISRPNLTFSTLTVSNMSPEDSSIYLCSVGPGARAYTFGSGTRLTVV.

This rearrangement joins TRBV20-1 to TRBJ1-5, with a weak D call TRBD1 (6 bases). V shed 5 bases and J shed 5 bases, with 13 bases lying between them. In germline, CDR1 is DFQATT, CDR2 SNEGSKA (reference sequence). The CDR3 sequence is 13 residues long. This CDR3 is CSALQGLDQPQHF. CDR3 nucleotides: TGCAGTGCTCTACAGGGATTAGATCAGCCCCAGCATTTT.

Many counts were recorded for this clonotype. The chain joins TRBV12-3 or TRBV12-4 to TRBJ1-5; no reliable D call. This CDR3 contains 14 residues. Trimming stripped 5 bases from V and 9 bases from J, with 17 bases between. The CDR3 DNA is TGTGCCAGCAGTGGCGGGCAGGTTCTGGTGCCCCAGCATTTT. This encodes CASSGGQVLVPQHF.

As concerns this clonotype: This may arise from a read error, as a much more abundant clone is one base away. The chain has TRBV29-1 and TRBJ2-7, with D maybe TRBD2 (7 bases). From germline, CDR1 is SQVTM and CDR2 ANQGSEA. V lost 8 bases and J lost 2, with 13 bases in between. The CDR3 sequence is 12 residues long. For the CDR3, the DNA is TGCAGCTTGGGGGGGGGGCCCTACGAGCAGTACTTC. Translating gives CSLGGGPYEQYF.

This chain connects TRBV25-1 to TRBJ1-6; D remains ambiguous. The ends were cut back, 5 bases at V and 4 bases at J, with 9 bases in the middle. CDR3 length: 14 amino acids. The germline V gene has CDR1 MGHDK and CDR2 SYGVNS. CDR3: CASSRVGYNSPLHF. The CDR3, as DNA: TGTGCCAGCAGTAGGGTCGGGTATAATTCACCCCTCCACTTT. Looking up the rest from reference TRBV25-1 and TRBJ1-6 gives the full variable domain: EADIYQTPRYLVIGTGKKITLECSQTMGHDKMYWYQQDPGMELHLIHYSYGVNSTEKGDLSSESTVSRIRTEHFPLTLESARPSHTSQYLCASSRVGYNSPLHFGNGTRLTVT.

V usage is TRBV5-6 and J usage is TRBJ2-5; 9 bases fit TRBD1. The V gene's germline CDR1 is SGHDT and CDR2 YYEEEE. The V segment lost 3 bases and the J segment 2 bases; nucleotides outside the gene matches: 14. CDR3 length: 18 residues. This CDR3 is CASSSSGQGLPKQETQYF. The DNA for the CDR3 is TGTGCCAGCAGCTCCTCTGGACAGGGGCTGCCCAAACAAGAGACCCAGTACTTC. The full variable domain, rest sourced from reference TRBV5-6 and TRBJ2-5, is DAGVTQSPTHLIKTRGQQVTLRCSPKSGHDTVSWYQQALGQGPQFIFQYYEEEERQRGNFPDRFSGHQFPNYSSELNVNALLLGDSALYLCASSSSGQGLPKQETQYFGPGTRLLVL.

In regard to this clonotype: This may be a read error, as it is one base from a much larger clone. The chain has TRBV12-3 or TRBV12-4 and TRBJ1-2; D unresolved. This CDR3 has 12 amino acids. Trimming stripped 3 bases from V and 5 bases from J, with 7 bases between. CDR3 in DNA: TGTGCCAGCAGTTTTGAACAGTATGGCTACACCTTC. As protein: CASSFEQYGYTF.

As to this clonotype: A much larger clone is a single base away; this may be a read error. Because it lacks the conserved phenylalanine or tryptophan at the end, this CDR3 is likely a read error. The chain uses TRBV7-2 and TRBJ1-1; 10 bases match TRBD1. Germline loops: CDR1 SGHTA, CDR2 FQGNSA. The junction had 6 bases not matched to a gene; V was cut back by 6 bases and J by 5 bases. This CDR3 contains 14 residues. CDR3 protein: CASRGTGEGTEAFL. CDR3 nucleotide sequence: TGTGCCAGCAGGGGGACAGGGGAAGGAACTGAAGCTTTCCTT.

The rearrangement uses TRBV10-2 and TRBJ1-5; D unresolved. In germline, CDR1 is WSHSY, CDR2 SAAADI. Between the trimmed V and J ends, which lost 7 bases and 0 bases, there was a span of 4 bases. The CDR3 sequence is 12 residues long. CDR3 region: CASTCSNQPQHF. The CDR3 DNA reads TGCGCCAGCACGTGTAGCAATCAGCCCCAGCATTTT.

This chain links TRBV10-3 with TRBJ2-6, with D unclear. The V end lost 9 bases, the J end lost 7 bases, and 1 base lay between the germline ends. Germline lookup yields CDR1 ENHRY and CDR2 SYGVKD. The CDR3 totals 9 residues. The CDR3 is CAIANVLTF. In DNA form, the CDR3 reads TGTGCCATAGCCAACGTCCTGACTTTC.

The sample holds a few counts of this clonotype. The rearrangement joins TRBV20-1 to TRBJ2-7; possibly TRBD1 for D (6 bases). With 1 base removed from V and 5 bases from J, the gap between germline ends came to 18 bases. Germline lookup yields CDR1 DFQATT and CDR2 SNEGSKA (reference sequence). CDR3 length: 15 residues. In nucleotides, the CDR3 is TGCAGTGCTAGAGGGCCGACATGGACAGACCACGAGCAGTACTTC. Translated, it gives CSARGPTWTDHEQYF.

This clonotype was observed a few times. This chain joins TRBV5-5 and TRBJ1-6, with 7 bases matching TRBD1. V lost 4 bases to trimming and J lost 10 bases; unmatched junction nucleotides: 11. Germline CDR1 and CDR2: SGHKS and YYEKEE (reference sequence). The CDR3 extends over 15 amino acids. In nucleotides, the CDR3 is TGTGCCAGCAGCCTATTCGACAGGGTGGAATCACCCCTCCACTTT. It translates to CASSLFDRVESPLHF.

This clonotype was recorded many times. This sequence joins TRBV24-1 and TRBJ1-2; D unresolved. Deletions cut 4 bases from V and 3 bases from J, with 8 bases between. Germline loops: CDR1 KGHDR, CDR2 SFDVKD. The CDR3 loop spans 13 amino acids. CDR3 sequence reads: CATSESSDYGYTF. The CDR3, as DNA: TGTGCCACCAGTGAGTCCTCTGACTATGGCTACACCTTC.